This T cell receptor beta chain was sequenced during a study of T cell repertoires in cytomegalovirus infection. Trimming took off 4 bases at V and 0 bases at J, with 15 bases between the two ends. Germline CDR1 KGHDR, CDR2 SFDVKD. The CDR3 is made up of 17 amino acids. On this clonotype itself: The antigen remains unidentified.

TCRdb redid the calling of the reads with MiXCR, one entry per CDR3 protein. This repertoire shows 640,000 or so distinct CDR3 sequences, 33% found once; its top ten account for about 20%. The clonotype was recovered from a human donor in good health (CMV status not recorded). Some clones in this sample may be carry-over from other donors' samples. The starting material was cultured PBMCs, obtained from culture after CMV antigen stimulation. The V gene is TRBV24-1, the J gene TRBJ2-4; TRBD1 is a possible D gene (6 bases). The CDR3 spells CATSEHRVPRAKNIQYF. Here the CDR3 DNA reads TGTGCCACCAGTGAGCACAGGGTCCCAAGAGCCAAAAACATTCAGTACTTC.